The text below deals with one TCR beta chain. As yet, its antigen is unknown. DNA was extracted from approximately 0.95-9.8 million thawed cryopreserved PBMC. The data originate from a study of long-term antiretroviral therapy in people with HIV. At survey level, the immunoSEQ assay was run in its v3.0 version. This table comes from immunoSEQ multiplex PCR, and its TCRdb copy is limited to in-frame clones, with some not included. Seen here are 30,000 to 40,000 clones, approximately 86% observed once, and the top ten hold 3.9%. The study, taken as a whole, reports: Pre-ART clonal expansion yielded clones that dominated the repertoire at all time points. On ART adherence, viral resistance or therapy changes, no data were available.

Specimen: unsorted PBMCs, collected just before starting antiretroviral therapy. The sequence derives from a woman younger than 35 with HIV.

The CDR3, as DNA: TGCGCCACCGCACAGGGCGGGAATTCACCCCTCCACTTT. The encoded protein is CATAQGGNSPLHF. This chain uses TRBV5-1 with TRBJ1-6; the D gene is possibly TRBD1 (6 bases). Germline-derived CDR1 and CDR2 are SGHRS and YFSETQ. V was shortened by 9 bases and J by 7 bases, with 14 bases between the two germline ends. The CDR3 sequence is 13 residues long.